What follows are 17 T cell receptor beta chains derived from one specimen sequenced in a study of T-cell memory formation after mild COVID-19. TCRdb used MiXCR to reprocess the 5' RACE reads, holding one entry per CDR3 protein. The data contain roughly 190,000 distinct CDR3 sequences, approximately 16% of them singletons. Sequencing was performed on PBMCs or a T cell subset sorted from them (not recorded which). Receptor source: an adult woman who had mild COVID-19 (a few samples of this study predate the infection). Cell type and time point are not known.

The rearrangement uses TRBV15 and TRBJ2-7, with D unresolved. Germline V lookup: CDR1 LNHNV, CDR2 YYDKDF (reference sequence). This CDR3 spans 13 amino acids. The ends were cut back, 0 bases at V and 12 bases at J, with 15 bases in the middle. CDR3 loop: CATSRDRWEGTYF. CDR3 sequence (DNA): TGTGCCACCAGCAGAGATCGATGGGAAGGAACGTACTTC.

V is TRBV5-1 and J is TRBJ2-7; no clear D. V lost 4 bases, J lost 5 bases, and 10 bases lay in between. This CDR3 spans 12 amino acids. The V gene's germline CDR1 is SGHRS and CDR2 YFSETQ. The CDR3 bases are TGCGCCAGCAGCCCGACACTCAACGAGCAGTACTTC. Amino acids: CASSPTLNEQYF.

This clonotype was counted a few times. This rearrangement joins TRBV10-3 to TRBJ1-2; D unclear. This CDR3 has 14 residues. With 6 bases removed from V and 2 bases from J, the gap between germline ends came to 13 bases. Germline V gene data show CDR1 as ENHRY and CDR2 as SYGVKD. CDR3 coding DNA: TGTGCCATCAGCGACACCCTTACAAACTATGGCTACACCTTC. This sequence encodes CAISDTLTNYGYTF.

This clonotype was detected a few times. The V call is TRBV5-1, the J call TRBJ1-3, with a weak D call TRBD1 (5 bases). Trimming took 3 bases from V and 3 from J, leaving 13 bases between them. Germline CDR1 SGHRS, CDR2 YFSETQ. This CDR3 spans 15 amino acids. The CDR3 bases are TGCGCCAGCAGCTGGGGGGGGTCCGATGGAAACACCATATATTTT. Amino acids: CASSWGGSDGNTIYF.

The table lists this clonotype with a few counts. This chain's CDR3 is CASSLHLDSSNQPQHF. DNA of the CDR3: TGTGCCAGCAGTTTACACCTGGACAGTAGCAATCAGCCCCAGCATTTT. The chain joins TRBV12-3 or TRBV12-4 to TRBJ1-5, with a tentative D call TRBD1 (6 bases). The CDR3 extends over 16 amino acids. The germline V and J ends were trimmed by 2 bases and 0 bases, with 11 bases remaining between them.

The chain employs TRBV7-3 and TRBJ1-1; D is ambiguous. Germline V gene sequence: CDR1 SGHTA, CDR2 FQGTGA. This CDR3 spans 14 amino acids. The germline V and J ends were trimmed by 0 bases and 7 bases, with 12 bases remaining between them. CDR3 DNA sequence: TGTGCCAGCAGCTTAACGCCAGGCGGGATTGAAGCTTTCTTT. The encoded protein is CASSLTPGGIEAFF.

This clonotype has only one observation. The V gene is TRBV11-2, the J gene TRBJ2-3; the D gene could be TRBD1 or TRBD2 (5 bases each). The CDR3 has 15 amino acids. Trimming took 3 bases from V and 2 from J, leaving 12 bases between them. Germline CDR1 reads SGHAT; CDR2 reads FQNNGV. The CDR3 DNA reads as TGTGCCAGCAGCTTCCGGGACCCACACACAGATACGCAGTATTTT. Translation gives CASSFRDPHTDTQYF.

Note on this clonotype: The junction departs from the called germline gene at one end, perhaps through a read error. The CDR3 DNA is TGCGCCAGCAGATTGGGAGACGAGCAGTACTTC. It specifies CASRLGDEQYF. This chain joins TRBV5-1 and TRBJ2-7; tentatively, D is TRBD2 (5 bases). This CDR3 comprises 11 residues. The germline V gene encodes CDR1 SGHRS and CDR2 YFSETQ.

This clonotype has a handful of counts. This rearrangement joins TRBV12-3 or TRBV12-4 to TRBJ2-3; D perhaps matches TRBD2 (7 bases). This CDR3 region has 19 residues. V was pared by 4 bases and J by 2 bases, with 25 bases between. CDR3 bases: TGTGCCAGCAGTTCCCGAGGGAGGGACACTCTAGGTTTCACAGATACGCAGTATTTT. This gives the protein CASSSRGRDTLGFTDTQYF.

This clonotype was seen a few times. The chain employs TRBV7-8 and TRBJ2-3, with TRBD1 as a possible D gene (6 bases). There are 15 residues in the CDR3. Germline CDR1 reads SGHVS; CDR2 reads FQNEAQ. The V and J ends lost 4 bases and 0 bases respectively, with 11 bases between them. CDR3 sequence (DNA): TGTGCCAGCAGCTCCCAGGGGTACAGCACAGATACGCAGTATTTT. Residues: CASSSQGYSTDTQYF.

The gene calls are TRBV12-3 or TRBV12-4 and TRBJ1-6; no reliable D call. The CDR3 spans 14 residues. V was clipped by 2 bases and J by 10 bases, with 12 bases between them. The CDR3, as DNA: TGTGCCAGCAGTTTATTCAGGAAAGGGTCACCCCTCCACTTT. Translating it yields CASSLFRKGSPLHF.

The rearrangement links TRBV4-1 to TRBJ1-2, with a tentative D call TRBD1 (6 bases). Trimming stripped 4 bases from V and 4 bases from J, with 16 bases between. The CDR3 is 15 amino acids. Germline-derived CDR1 and CDR2 are MGHRA and YSYEKL. CDR3 loop: CASSLHRDTVYGYTF. For the CDR3, the DNA is TGCGCCAGCAGCCTCCACCGGGACACGGTCTATGGCTACACCTTC.

The chain uses TRBV20-1 and TRBJ2-1, with TRBD2 as a possible D gene (6 bases). This CDR3 region has 13 residues. V was pared by 6 bases and J by 9 bases, with 18 bases between. Germline V gene lookup returns CDR1 DFQATT and CDR2 SNEGSKA (reference sequence). The CDR3 is CSAPTGVGREQFF. In DNA, the CDR3 is TGCAGTGCCCCCACGGGGGTGGGCCGTGAGCAGTTCTTC.

The rearrangement uses TRBV4-2 and TRBJ2-3; no firm D call. Germline-derived CDR1 and CDR2 are LGHNA and YNFKEQ. Deletions cut 3 bases from V and 0 bases from J, with 16 bases between. The CDR3 has 17 amino acids. The CDR3 sequence is CASSHRSRGPSTDTQYF. CDR3 coding DNA: TGTGCCAGCAGCCATAGGTCCCGTGGCCCTAGCACAGATACGCAGTATTTT.

The V and J genes are TRBV29-1 and TRBJ2-1; D perhaps matches TRBD2 (5 bases). This CDR3 has 16 amino acids. Germline lookup yields CDR1 SQVTM and CDR2 ANQGSEA. The V end was cut by 0 bases, the J end by 0 bases, with 12 bases between. CDR3: CSVEDAGGRSYNEQFF. The CDR3 DNA is TGCAGCGTTGAAGATGCCGGCGGGCGCTCCTACAATGAGCAGTTCTTC.

The J gene is TRBJ2-3, the V gene TRBV12-3 or TRBV12-4; no reliable D call. Deletions cut 2 bases from V and 4 bases from J, with 13 bases between. CDR3 length: 15 amino acids. This CDR3 reads CASSLRGKSSDTQYF. CDR3 in DNA: TGTGCCAGCAGTTTACGAGGAAAGTCATCAGATACGCAGTATTTT.

This clonotype was detected only a few times. The V gene is TRBV20-1, the J gene TRBJ2-7; TRBD2 agrees at 10 bases. CDR1 and CDR2 (germline): DFQATT, SNEGSKA (reference sequence). There are 16 residues in the CDR3. The trim removed 3 bases at V and 0 bases at J, leaving 8 bases unmatched. The CDR3 is CSARTWLAGASYEQYF. The CDR3 region has the DNA TGCAGTGCTAGGACCTGGCTAGCGGGGGCCTCCTACGAGCAGTACTTC.